This T cell receptor (beta chain) was recorded in a study of cytomegalovirus exposure and HLA in healthy donors. Study-level points and caveats: The authors listed around 150 TCR beta chains as cytomegalovirus-associated. A later analysis reportedly identified an Asian-associated ancestry cluster as carrying fewer N-insertions than the 666-donor mean.

The germline V gene has CDR1 SSHAT and CDR2 FNYEAQ (reference sequence). This CDR3 region has 14 residues. Trimming shortened V by 1 base and J by 6 bases, and 10 bases separated the two germline ends. Healthy bone marrow donors made up the donor group. To note about this clone: The antigen remains unidentified.

PCR amplification relied on 60 Vbeta primers (plus 13 Jbeta primers). The repertoire was sequenced with immunoSEQ multiplex PCR; TCRdb's copy has only in-frame clones and lacks some. The table has 95,000 to 150,000 clones, roughly 78% seen once. This clonotype originated in a woman in her thirties in good health and CMV-seropositive. The rearrangement uses TRBV7-7 and TRBJ2-1; possibly TRBD1 for D (5 bases). What was sequenced was PBMCs. In DNA form, the CDR3 reads TGTGCCAGCAGCTTAGGAGGCAGGGTCAATGAGCAGTTCTTC. Translated: CASSLGGRVNEQFF.